This T cell receptor beta chain was identified in a study of CD8 T cells in ankylosing spondylitis. Findings of the study overall: Under 10 highly homologous variants formed a TCR beta motif that appeared characteristic of ankylosing spondylitis blood.

This clonotype turned up a few times. Its antigen is undetermined. In TCRdb, the 5' RACE reads were re-called with MiXCR into one record per CDR3 protein. The data show about 270,000 distinct CDR3 sequences, around 32% seen once. Trimming took off 5 bases at V and 3 bases at J, with 16 bases between the two ends. The CDR3 loop spans 15 amino acids. The rearrangement joins TRBV12-3 or TRBV12-4 to TRBJ2-5, with a tentative D call TRBD2 (5 bases). This receptor was obtained from a male donor with ankylosing spondylitis or in good health (not recorded which). The sequenced material came from blood, either unsorted or a sorted T cell fraction (not recorded which). This chain's CDR3 is CASSPKTMTEETQYF. The CDR3 DNA reads as TGTGCCAGCAGTCCGAAGACTATGACGGAAGAGACCCAGTACTTC.